The 32 T cell receptor beta chains listed next were all sequenced from one sample in a study of low-dose radiotherapy and immunotherapy resistance in tumors. Both TCRalpha and TCRbeta chains were reverse transcribed with V-gene-specific primers. PCR amplification of the TCRs was performed with Phusion for approximately 20 PCR cycles, and it relied on a constant-region primer together with a V-primer adapter. Each CDR3 protein is one row after TCRdb ran MiXCR on the reads. The sample lists some 10,000 distinct CDR3 sequences, approximately 69% occurring once. The receptor source for this set is a human donor with advanced metastatic prostate, ovarian, gallbladder or colorectal cancer (not recorded which). This table probably holds off-target reads from a library built for another chain.

This clonotype came up a few times. The chain is built from TRBV11-3 and TRBJ2-1; weak D call: TRBD1 (6 bases). The CDR3 spans 15 residues. Trimming removed 2 bases from V and 3 bases from J, with 11 bases in between. Germline CDR1 and CDR2: SGHNT and YENEEA. The CDR3, as DNA: TGTGCCAGCAGCTTACCCACAGGGAGCTACAATGAGCAGTTCTTC. Protein product: CASSLPTGSYNEQFF. The entire variable domain, with the rest obtained from reference TRBV11-3 and TRBJ2-1, is as follows: EAGVVQSPRYKIIEKKQPVAFWCNPISGHNTLYWYLQNLGQGPELLIRYENEEAVDDSQLPKDRFSAERLKGVDSTLKIQPAELGDSAVYLCASSLPTGSYNEQFFGPGTRLTVL.

This clonotype was seen a few times. The chain carries TRBV5-4 and TRBJ2-6; 13 bases line up with TRBD2. After removal of 4 bases from V and 0 bases from J, the junction contained 4 bases not matched to a gene. The CDR3 covers 18 residues. CDR1 and CDR2 from the germline V gene are SGHNT and YYREEE (reference sequence). Here the CDR3 DNA reads TGTGCCAGCAGCGAGGGACTAGCGGGGAACTCTGGGGCCAACGTCCTGACTTTC. Protein product: CASSEGLAGNSGANVLTF. The variable domain in full, with the rest retrieved from reference TRBV5-4 and TRBJ2-6, is ETGVTQSPTHLIKTRGQQVTLRCSSQSGHNTVSWYQQALGQGPQFIFQYYREEENGRGNFPPRFSGLQFPNYSSELNVNALELDDSALYLCASSEGLAGNSGANVLTFGAGSRLTVL.

The chain's CDR3 is CASSTRAIGNNEQFF. The CDR3, as DNA: TGTGCCAGTAGTACCCGGGCTATCGGAAACAATGAGCAGTTCTTC. The V and J genes are TRBV19 and TRBJ2-1, with D unresolved. There are 15 residues in the CDR3. Trimming stripped 4 bases from V and 5 bases from J, with 15 bases between. The germline V gene has CDR1 LNHDA and CDR2 SQIVND (reference sequence).

This chain joins TRBV28 and TRBJ2-3, with TRBD1 matching 7 bases. CDR1 is MDHEN and CDR2 is SYDVKM in the germline V gene. The CDR3 has 17 amino acids. V was clipped by 2 bases and J by 0 bases; unmatched bases: 8. CDR3 in DNA: TGTGCCAGCAGTTTAACAGGGGTGAGGAGGAGCACAGATACGCAGTATTTT. Protein sequence: CASSLTGVRRSTDTQYF.

This chain links TRBV5-8 with TRBJ2-5; tentatively, D is TRBD1 (5 bases). CDR3 length: 14 amino acids. Germline CDR1 and CDR2: SGHTS and YDEGEE. The V and J ends lost 3 bases and 4 bases respectively, with 13 bases between them. The CDR3 sequence: CASSWATGAETQYF. CDR3 in DNA: TGTGCCAGCAGCTGGGCCACAGGAGCAGAGACCCAGTACTTC.

The chain links TRBV6-4 to TRBJ1-1, with 10 positions matching TRBD1. CDR1 and CDR2 (germline): MRHNA, SNTAGT. The CDR3 sequence is 14 residues long. After removal of 6 bases from V and 5 bases from J, the junction contained 6 bases not matched to a gene. The CDR3 DNA sequence: TGTGCCAGCAGAGATTGGGACAGGGGTACTGAAGCTTTCTTT. As protein: CASRDWDRGTEAFF.

This clonotype was detected only once. The chain uses TRBV28 and TRBJ2-4; D not resolved. Between the trimmed V and J ends, which lost 5 bases and 0 bases, there was a span of 8 bases. Germline V gene sequence: CDR1 MDHEN, CDR2 SYDVKM. This CDR3 spans 14 amino acids. The CDR3 nucleotides are TGTGCCAGCAGTGAGCAGCTAGCCAAAAACATTCAGTACTTC. Its protein product is CASSEQLAKNIQYF. The full variable domain, in which reference TRBV28 and TRBJ2-4 provide the parts outside the CDR3, is DVKVTQSSRYLVKRTGEKVFLECVQDMDHENMFWYRQDPGLGLRLIYFSYDVKMKEKGDIPEGYSVSREKKERFSLILESASTNQTSMYLCASSEQLAKNIQYFGAGTRLSVL.

The chain is built from TRBV29-1 and TRBJ2-7; D gene ambiguous. CDR3 length: 11 residues. Germline lookup yields CDR1 SQVTM and CDR2 ANQGSEA. Trimming removed 4 bases from V and 3 bases from J, with 7 bases in between. Here the CDR3 DNA reads TGCAGCGTTGTCCTGGGCTACGAGCAGTACTTC. Translated: CSVVLGYEQYF.

This chain connects TRBV6-5 to TRBJ1-2; 7 bases line up with TRBD1. Trimming cost V 5 bases and J 0 bases; bases outside gene matches: 3. The CDR3 covers 14 residues. The germline V gene has CDR1 MNHEY and CDR2 SVGAGI. CDR3 amino acids: CASSGQAANYGYTF. As DNA, the CDR3 is TGTGCCAGCAGTGGACAGGCAGCTAACTATGGCTACACCTTC.

This clonotype was seen just once. The J gene is TRBJ2-4, the V gene TRBV28; tentative D call: TRBD2 (6 bases). V was clipped by 5 bases and J by 0 bases, with 11 bases between them. Germline values: CDR1 MDHEN, CDR2 SYDVKM. This CDR3 comprises 15 residues. The CDR3 sequence: CASSVSGIAKNIQYF. The CDR3 DNA follows: TGTGCCAGCAGTGTTAGCGGTATAGCCAAAAACATTCAGTACTTC.

The chain links TRBV3-1 to TRBJ2-7; the D is unclear. The CDR3 loop spans 13 amino acids. V lost 4 bases, J lost 3 bases, and 10 bases lay in between. Germline loops: CDR1 LGHDT, CDR2 YNNKEL (reference sequence). CDR3 loop: CASSLSRGYEQYF. CDR3 nucleotide sequence: TGTGCCAGCAGCCTAAGCAGAGGCTACGAGCAGTACTTC.

J is TRBJ2-7 and V is TRBV4-1; D uncertain. The CDR3 runs to 13 residues. Germline V gene data show CDR1 as MGHRA and CDR2 as YSYEKL. The V gene lost 0 bases and the J gene lost 2 bases, with 5 bases spanning the gap. CDR3 bases: TGCGCCAGCAGCCAAGAAAGGCCCTACGAGCAGTACTTC. The encoded protein is CASSQERPYEQYF.

This clonotype was observed a few times. The chain carries TRBV7-9 and TRBJ1-1; D possibly corresponds to TRBD1 (6 bases). This CDR3 is 18 amino acids long. Germline V CDR1 and CDR2: SEHNR, FQNEAQ (reference sequence). Between the trimmed V and J ends, which lost 1 base and 1 base, there was a span of 19 bases. The CDR3 DNA reads as TGTGCCAGCAGCTTAGGAGAGATGGTGGGACAAGCGAACACTGAAGCTTTCTTT. Protein sequence: CASSLGEMVGQANTEAFF.

This clonotype has a handful of counts. This chain connects TRBV6-2 or TRBV6-3 to TRBJ2-2; 9 bases line up with TRBD2. The germline V gene has CDR1 MNHEY and CDR2 SVGEGT. CDR3 length: 14 residues. V trimming: 7 bases; J trimming: 8 bases; junction bases outside the gene matches: 8. This CDR3 reads CASNSGLASGELFF. The CDR3 DNA reads as TGTGCCAGCAACTCGGGACTAGCATCTGGGGAGCTGTTTTTT.

V and J are TRBV6-2 or TRBV6-3 and TRBJ1-1, with D tentatively TRBD1 (6 bases). The length of the CDR3 is 13 residues. CDR1 MNHEY and CDR2 SVGEGT come from the germline V gene. Trimming removed 5 bases at V and 1 base at J, with 8 bases between. As DNA, the CDR3 is TGTGCCAGCAGTGCGACAGGGAACACTGAAGCTTTCTTT. Encoded protein: CASSATGNTEAFF.

The chain links TRBV6-2 or TRBV6-3 to TRBJ1-5, with 11 bases identical to TRBD1. There are 17 residues in the CDR3. The V gene's germline CDR1 is MNHEY and CDR2 SVGEGT. Losses at the gene ends were 2 bases for V and 4 bases for J; bases not matched to a gene: 7. This CDR3 reads CASSYPPGTGGNQPQHF. CDR3 sequence (DNA): TGTGCCAGCAGTTACCCTCCCGGGACAGGGGGAAATCAGCCCCAGCATTTT.

Only a few counts were recorded for this clonotype. The rearrangement links TRBV5-1 to TRBJ2-1; 8 bases align to TRBD1. There are 14 residues in the CDR3. Trimming cost V 8 bases and J 7 bases; bases outside gene matches: 11. Per germline, CDR1 SGHRS and CDR2 YFSETQ. CDR3 nucleotides: TGCGCCAGTTCAGGGGGCCGGAGATTTAATGAGCAGTTCTTC. Encoded protein: CASSGGRRFNEQFF.

This rearrangement joins TRBV24-1 to TRBJ2-5; 9 nucleotides match TRBD1. The CDR3 length is 13 residues. J gave up 3 bases and V 7 bases, and 2 bases lay outside the gene matches. Germline V CDR1 and CDR2: KGHDR, SFDVKD. The CDR3 DNA follows: TGTGCCACCAGAAGGACAGGGGAAGAGACCCAGTACTTC. Amino acid sequence: CATRRTGEETQYF.

This clonotype was counted a single time. V and J are TRBV20-1 and TRBJ2-1, with D possibly matching TRBD2 (5 bases). CDR3 length: 12 residues. Trimming removed 5 bases at V and 11 bases at J, with 16 bases between. From germline, CDR1 is DFQATT and CDR2 SNEGSKA (reference sequence). The CDR3 is CSARGPSQQQFF. The CDR3 nucleotides read TGCAGTGCTCGAGGGCCTTCCCAGCAGCAGTTCTTC.

The rearrangement uses TRBV5-1 and TRBJ1-1; D unresolved. The CDR3 runs to 12 residues. Deletions cut 0 bases from V and 6 bases from J, with 6 bases between. The germline gives CDR1 SGHRS, CDR2 YFSETQ. In nucleotides, the CDR3 is TGCGCCAGCAGCTTGGGACCCGCTGAAGCTTTCTTT. Translated, it gives CASSLGPAEAFF.

The V call is TRBV3-1, the J call TRBJ1-6, with TRBD1 matching 7 bases. Germline CDR1 LGHDT, CDR2 YNNKEL (reference sequence). The CDR3 runs 15 residues. J lost 7 bases, V lost 3 bases, and 6 bases had no gene match. The CDR3 spells CASSQSEGANSPLHF. CDR3 DNA sequence: TGTGCCAGCAGCCAGTCAGAGGGGGCCAATTCACCCCTCCACTTT.

V and J are TRBV4-1 and TRBJ2-2; 7 bases match TRBD2. Germline CDR1 MGHRA, CDR2 YSYEKL. V was pared by 0 bases and J by 4 bases, with 2 bases of the junction left unmatched. The CDR3 spans 15 residues. CDR3 sequence (DNA): TGCGCCAGCAGCCAAGAGGGACTACTCACCGGGGAGCTGTTTTTT. It translates to CASSQEGLLTGELFF.

The J gene is TRBJ2-1, the V gene TRBV7-9; 14 nucleotides agree with TRBD2. CDR3 size: 16 residues. Trimming removed 6 bases from V and 8 bases from J; junction bases left unmatched: 9. CDR1 is SEHNR and CDR2 is FQNEAQ in the germline V gene (reference sequence). CDR3 sequence (DNA): TGTGCCAGCAGTACCGGGACTAGCGGGAGATACGATGAGCAGTTCTTC. Its translation: CASSTGTSGRYDEQFF.

The chain is built from TRBV21-1 and TRBJ2-7; TRBD1, the table's D call, was not compared with the DNA. TRBV21-1 is classified as a pseudogene. CDR3 size: 13 residues. The CDR3 DNA reads TGTGCCAGCATCGGACAGGGAGGGAACGAGCAGTACTTC. Translating it yields CASIGQGGNEQYF.

This chain links TRBV28 with TRBJ2-1; 8 nucleotides align to TRBD1. After removal of 4 bases from V and 0 bases from J, the junction contained 14 bases not matched to a gene. The germline V gene encodes CDR1 MDHEN and CDR2 SYDVKM. The CDR3 spans 19 residues. The CDR3 nucleotides are TGTGCCAGCAGTTACCGCCTGACAGGGGCAAAAAGCTCCTACAATGAGCAGTTCTTC. Residues: CASSYRLTGAKSSYNEQFF.

The rearrangement joins TRBV27 to TRBJ1-6; 8 bases match TRBD1. The CDR3 length is 14 residues. Trimming removed 6 bases from V and 7 bases from J; junction bases left unmatched: 5. Looked up from germline, CDR1 is MNHEY and CDR2 is SMNVEV (reference sequence). CDR3 loop: CASSWAGGNSPLHF. The CDR3 nucleotides are TGTGCCAGCAGCTGGGCAGGGGGCAATTCACCCCTCCACTTT.

This clonotype is a singleton in its sample. The rearrangement links TRBV6-1 to TRBJ1-2, with D perhaps matching TRBD1 (5 bases). V gave up 10 bases and J gave up 4 bases, with 19 bases separating them. Germline V lookup: CDR1 MNHNS, CDR2 SASEGT. The CDR3 length is 14 residues. The CDR3 spells CAIRDHRQIYGYTF. The CDR3 region has the DNA TGTGCCATCAGAGACCACCGACAGATCTATGGCTACACCTTC.

The rearrangement links TRBV6-1 to TRBJ2-7; 7 bases are shared with TRBD1. The germline CDR1 and CDR2 sequences are MNHNS and SASEGT. The CDR3 loop spans 15 amino acids. V lost 5 bases and J lost 0; bases outside the gene matches: 7. This CDR3 reads CASSYGTAGSYEQYF. In DNA, the CDR3 is TGTGCCAGCAGTTACGGGACAGCCGGCTCCTACGAGCAGTACTTC.

The chain uses TRBV10-3 and TRBJ1-4; the match to TRBD1 covers 8 bases. The CDR3 has 12 amino acids. Germline V gene lookup returns CDR1 ENHRY and CDR2 SYGVKD. J gave up 8 bases and V 10 bases, and 6 bases lay outside the gene matches. The CDR3 nucleotides read TGTGCCACCGGGACAGGAGAAGAAAAACTGTTTTTT. It codes for CATGTGEEKLFF.

The gene calls are TRBV18 and TRBJ2-7; 8 bases map to TRBD1. The CDR3 contains 14 residues. V lost 3 bases and J lost 6; bases outside the gene matches: 7. CDR1 and CDR2 (germline): KGHSH, LQKENI. In DNA form, the CDR3 reads TGTGCCAGCTCACCCGGACAGGGTAGAAGCGAGCAGTACTTC. The encoded protein is CASSPGQGRSEQYF.

In its sample, this clonotype was seen a few times. V and J are TRBV9 and TRBJ2-3; 8 bases align to TRBD2. Germline lookup yields CDR1 SGDLS and CDR2 YYNGEE. V lost 1 base, J lost 3 bases, and 4 bases stayed unmatched. CDR3 length: 15 residues. The CDR3 is CASSVIAGSTDTQYF. DNA for the CDR3: TGTGCCAGCAGCGTAATAGCGGGGAGTACAGATACGCAGTATTTT.

This clonotype was observed a few times. V and J are TRBV10-3 and TRBJ1-2, with D uncertain. V gave up 9 bases and J gave up 1 base, with 9 bases separating them. From germline, CDR1 is ENHRY and CDR2 SYGVKD. The CDR3 is 12 amino acids. The chain's CDR3 is CAISSNNYGYTF. DNA of the CDR3: TGTGCCATTTCCTCTAATAACTATGGCTACACCTTC.